This T cell receptor (beta chain) was captured by sequencing in a study of CXCR3-negative and CXCR3-positive naive CD8 T cells (dated by TCRdb to between 2017 and 2020). Study-level background: In total, about 135 million TRB reads were obtained, corresponding to roughly 1.5 +/- 0.3 million reads per library. Data from ten to twelve donors, pooled across two independent experiments, went into the diversity and physicochemical repertoire analyses. The TRBV-TRBJ cluster analysis covered naive subsets from 5 or 6 donors and memory cells from 3 donors.

The investigation overall reported the following: Compared with CXCR3-negative naive cells, CXCR3-positive naive cells had TRB CDR3s with higher hydrophobicity (lower Kidera factor 4), lower energy, and higher strength and volume indices. Repertoire diversity was comparably high in both naive subsets but much lower in memory CD8+ T cells. Because surface CD5, which is linked to self-reactivity in mice, was comparable between the naive subsets, TCR interaction strength was also inferred from TRB CDR3 physicochemical properties. CXCR3 expression partially decreased after cryopreservation, so most assays used freshly isolated PBMCs. Similar TRBV-TRBJ usage was shown by naive CXCR3-negative and CXCR3-positive cells from the same donor, whereas distinct patterns were shown by memory cells.

Sequencing was carried out with a NextSeq 550. The Human TCR Profiling Kit (MiLaboratory) was used to prepare UMI-labeled 5' RACE TRB cDNA libraries. cDNA synthesis used the entire amount of extracted RNA, and PCR amplification then used the entire amount of cDNA produced. Libraries were prepared in parallel using an identical number of PCR cycles. From the authors' description of their analysis: About 53,000 +/- 9,400 unique UMI-labeled TRB cDNA molecules per library were extracted with MIGEC and MiXCR, with at least two reads per UMI required. An average of roughly 40,000 +/- 10,000 functional in-frame TRB CDR3 nucleotide clonotypes without stop codons was found per library. After downsampling to 5000 UMI-labeled TRB molecules per sample, diversity metrics such as normalized Shannon-Wiener and Chao1 were calculated in VDJtools. VDJtools computed clonotype-size-weighted physicochemical properties of the central five CDR3 residues: interaction energy, strength, volume and Kidera factor 4. With the reads reprocessed by TCRdb, a single entry stands for each CDR3 protein sequence and no DNA is reported. The V and J calls follow TCRdb's processing rather than the paper's. The table held for this sample gives 140,000 to 150,000 distinct CDR3 sequences. The ten most abundant clones make up roughly 0.27% of the sample.

As concerns this clonotype: This receptor's antigen is unknown.

Per the germline V gene (reference sequence), SEHNR is the CDR1 and FQNEAQ is the CDR2. The CDR3 sequence holds 12 residues, the cysteine and phenylalanine included. DNA is not recorded here. For every CD8+ T cell subset, about 300,000 cells were flow-sorted straight into RLT lysis buffer, and each subset was sorted in triplicate. To keep memory contaminants out, a stringent definition of naive CD8+ T cells was applied: CD45RO-CCR7+CD27+CD95-. Using standard density gradient centrifugation, peripheral blood mononuclear cells were isolated from buffy coats. A FACSAria III was used to flow-sort naive CD8+ T cells into CXCR3-negative and CXCR3-positive populations. Total RNA was extracted from sorted cells with an RNeasy Mini Kit.

The receptor's source is a human donor in good health. Some clones in this sample may be carry-over from other donors' samples. This receptor chain uses TRBV7-9 and TRBJ1-6. The material sequenced was naive CXCR3+ CD8+ T cells from blood. This specimen's cell subset or site label, interpreted: CD45RO-CCR7+CD27+CD95- naive CD8+ T cells expressing CXCR3 (TNR3+). The CDR3 is CASSFSGEPLHF. Beyond the CDR3, the reference TRBV7-9 and TRBJ1-6 genes provide the residues; the full variable domain reads: DTGVSQNPRHKITKRGQNVTFRCDPISEHNRLYWYRQTLGQGPEFLTYFQNEAQLEKSRLLSDRFSAERPKGSFSTLEIQRTEQGDSAMYLCASSFSGEPLHFGNGTRLTVT.